This is a list of T cell receptor beta chains from one sample in a study of tumor and adjacent non-tumor tissue in lung cancer. Via MiXCR, TCRdb re-called the multiplex PCR reads, giving one row per CDR3 protein. The sample gives 200,000 to 250,000 distinct CDR3 sequences, roughly 70% of which show up once; 20% to 25% is in the top ten. Sequenced sample: lung tumor tissue. Every receptor here comes from a man aged 55 to 69 with non-small cell lung cancer. Each CDR3 is given without its conserved first and last residue. Some rows mark clone size as missing; the rest say once, few, many or name a class of expanded clone.

clone size	V gene	J gene	CDR3 protein
.	TRBV11-2	TRBJ2-1	ASTLDMEEYNKQF
few	TRBV4-1	TRBJ2-3	ASSTRRVDTQY
.	TRBV4-2	TRBJ1-2	ASSPPAGTEGDGNT
.	TRBV20-1	TRBJ2-7	SAGGQGSSNEQY
.	TRBV11-2	TRBJ2-3	AGSPPGGQGPDSQY
.	TRBV20-1	TRBJ2-5	SASDGSHEFFQETLY
.	TRBV20-1	TRBJ1-1	SASTGWKNTEAF
.	TRBV5-1	TRBJ2-7	ASSLDTHDSYEQY
.	TRBV4-3	TRBJ2-1	ANSQRPGTGGYEQF
.	TRBV4-2	TRBJ2-3	ASSQDQVRGAGTNTQY
.	TRBV5-4	TRBJ2-7	AGSWAAGAYDQY
.	TRBV12-3/TRBV12-4	TRBJ2-3	ANSFEGQGRQY
many	TRBV11-2	TRBJ2-6	ASSFGTVSGANVLT
.	TRBV20-1	TRBJ1-2	RASGRTGGYT
.	TRBV4-2	TRBJ2-3	ASSQARGGSLDTQY
many	TRBV5-6	TRBJ2-1	ASSLVGNYNEQF
.	TRBV7-9	TRBJ2-1	ASQGSGTSGSQVAYNEQF
.	TRBV29-1	TRBJ2-6	SVFFSGVNVLT
.	TRBV4-1	TRBJ2-1	TSSYTDRVYNEQF
few	TRBV5-5	TRBJ2-1	ASSFGQNSYNEQF
once	TRBV11-1	TRBJ1-2	ACSSSTVSNYGYI
.	TRBV11-2	TRBJ2-1	AISLISGRRSNEQF
.	TRBV5-1	TRBJ1-1	ASSAGHGAPGTEAF
.	TRBV7-9	TRBJ1-2	ASSLVATPSYT
many	TRBV20-1	TRBJ1-2	SAQPGPYYGYT
.	TRBV11-2	TRBJ2-2	ASSLAGFLNSEELF
.	TRBV1	TRBJ2-4	TGSSATPRSRKNIQY
.	TRBV11-2	TRBJ2-5	ASLAVDAIQETQY
many	TRBV6-6	TRBJ2-7	ASEGSSYEQY
many	TRBV4-2	TRBJ1-1	ASSHRDKGAEAF
.	TRBV7-7	TRBJ2-7	ASSSDREGEQY
.	TRBV6-1	TRBJ1-3	ASRAGTANSGNTIY
few	TRBV4-1	TRBJ1-1	ASSQDPGQGNTEAF
many	TRBV6-5	TRBJ2-3	ASSGPPTDTQY
many	TRBV11-2	TRBJ2-1	ASSGMTGSYNEQF
.	TRBV20-1	TRBJ2-5	SARTGVGEAQY
.	TRBV6-5	TRBJ2-2	AGRMTYFSNTGELF
once	TRBV24-1	TRBJ2-1	ATSDPTSRMFIGQF
.	TRBV12-3/TRBV12-4	TRBJ2-2	ASSPIPGVATSTGELF
few	TRBV6-6	TRBJ2-5	ASSSYGTRGRETQY
many	TRBV20-1	TRBJ2-7	SARRRRSYEQY
few	TRBV11-2	TRBJ1-2	ANSLGWGDGCT
.	TRBV25-1	TRBJ1-2	ASSELTSGGYT
.	TRBV4-2	TRBJ2-7	VSSCRGSYEQY
.	TRBV4-1	TRBJ2-3	ASSQVGLLGGTDTQY
.	TRBV11-1	TRBJ2-6	ANTETVRSGANVLT
once	TRBV20-1	TRBJ2-7	SARGLADTFSYEQY
few	TRBV14	TRBJ1-1	ASSQLTGVAEAF
.	TRBV12-3/TRBV12-4	TRBJ1-6	TSRVGTNSPLH
.	TRBV4-3	TRBJ1-1	ASSQLGQGSTQAF